This T cell receptor beta chain was found in a study of regulatory T cells in long-lasting Graves disease. In germline, CDR1 is MNHNS, CDR2 SASEGT. V lost 2 bases and J 5 bases, leaving 13 bases between the germline ends. The CDR3 runs 15 residues. The study, taken as a whole, reports: New patients shared fewer public clonotypes (over 900) than persistent patients did (about 2,700).

Library construction for TCR beta used iRepertoire HTBI primers and Arm-PCR of CDR3 regions. TCRdb passed the multiplex PCR reads through MiXCR, listing each CDR3 protein once. The sample has around 470,000 distinct CDR3 sequences; 14% are singletons. This clonotype has a count of ten or more. The antigen remains unidentified. Time point described: newly diagnosed GD, antithyroid drugs for less than 3 months. With RNA extracted from PBMCs as input, the TCR library was made. EDTA tubes held approximately 9 milliliters of peripheral blood from each patient. The same sample was also studied in work on T cells in Graves' hyperthyroidism and ophthalmopathy. That report notes: Any patient presenting with uncontrolled infection, other autoimmune disease, pregnancy or lactation was left out.

This material consisted of peripheral blood mononuclear cells (PBMCs), taken at new diagnosis, from a patient treated with antithyroid drugs. This TCR came from a woman aged 45 to 65 with Graves disease. This chain uses TRBV6-1 with TRBJ2-1; tentatively, D is TRBD1 (6 bases). The chain's CDR3 is CASSETSGTHNEQFF. As DNA, the CDR3 is TGTGCCAGCAGTGAAACGTCCGGGACACACAATGAGCAGTTCTTC.